This record concerns one T cell receptor beta chain sequence. Antigen: not known. An end of the junction differs from the germline gene, which may be a read error. The CDR3 is 14 residues long. Germline V gives CDR1 SGHTA, CDR2 FQGTGA. Sequencing used immunoSEQ multiplex PCR; TCRdb keeps in-frame clones, though not all of them. The sample carries about 41,000 clones, approximately 92% recorded once. These data come from a study of brain T cells in children with intractable seizures. Broader study findings: Pre- and post-surgery blood differed in depth, so pre-surgery absences may be undersampling. Only CDR3 sequence similarity suggested viral specificity, without known HCMV serostatus.

The sequenced cases were selected for having the highest brain T cell transcript signatures. Before surgery, patients took at least one anti-epileptic drug. This sequence joins TRBV7-3 and TRBJ2-2; TRBD1 is a possible D gene (6 bases). This TCR was sampled from a girl aged 2 to 9 with tuberous sclerosis and intractable seizures. The sample here was peripheral blood, taken at surgery. The CDR3 protein is CASSPGQNAGELFF. CDR3 sequence (DNA): TGTGCCAGCAGCCCCGGACAGAACGCCGGGGAGCTGTTTTTT.